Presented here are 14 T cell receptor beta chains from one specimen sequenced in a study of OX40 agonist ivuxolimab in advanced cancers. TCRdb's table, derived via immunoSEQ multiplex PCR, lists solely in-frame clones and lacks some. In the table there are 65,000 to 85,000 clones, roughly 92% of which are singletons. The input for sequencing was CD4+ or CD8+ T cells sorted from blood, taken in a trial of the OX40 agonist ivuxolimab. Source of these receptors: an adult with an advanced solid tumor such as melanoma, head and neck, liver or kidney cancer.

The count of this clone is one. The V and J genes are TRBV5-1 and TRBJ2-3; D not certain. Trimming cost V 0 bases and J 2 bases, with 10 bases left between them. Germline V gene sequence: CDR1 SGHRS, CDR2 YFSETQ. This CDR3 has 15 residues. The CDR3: CASSLADGFTDTQYF. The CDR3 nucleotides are TGCGCCAGCAGCTTGGCCGACGGCTTCACAGATACGCAGTATTTT. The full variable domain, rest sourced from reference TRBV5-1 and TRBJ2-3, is KAGVTQTPRYLIKTRGQQVTLSCSPISGHRSVSWYQQTPGQGLQFLFEYFSETQRNKGNFPGRFSGRQFSNSRSEMNVSTLELGDSALYLCASSLADGFTDTQYFGPGTRLTVL.

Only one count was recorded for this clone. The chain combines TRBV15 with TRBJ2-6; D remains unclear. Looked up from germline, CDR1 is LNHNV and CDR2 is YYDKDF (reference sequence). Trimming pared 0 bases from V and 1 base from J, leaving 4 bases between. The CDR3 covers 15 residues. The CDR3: CATSRDLSGANVLTF. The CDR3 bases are TGTGCCACCAGCAGAGATCTGTCTGGGGCCAACGTCCTGACTTTC.

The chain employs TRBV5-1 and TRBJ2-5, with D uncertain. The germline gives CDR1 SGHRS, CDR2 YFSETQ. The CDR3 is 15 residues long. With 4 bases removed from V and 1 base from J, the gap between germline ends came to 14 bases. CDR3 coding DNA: TGCGCCAGCAGCCCAGGTGGACGAGGCCAAGAGACCCAGTACTTC. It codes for CASSPGGRGQETQYF.

CDR3 amino acids: CASSQASGRAETQYF. In DNA, the CDR3 is TGTGCCAGCAGCCAAGCTAGCGGGAGAGCGGAGACCCAGTACTTC. This chain uses TRBV2 with TRBJ2-5; 10 bases line up with TRBD2. After removal of 6 bases from V and 5 bases from J, the junction contained 9 bases not matched to a gene. The CDR3 runs to 15 residues. Looked up from germline, CDR1 is SNHLY and CDR2 is FYNNEI.

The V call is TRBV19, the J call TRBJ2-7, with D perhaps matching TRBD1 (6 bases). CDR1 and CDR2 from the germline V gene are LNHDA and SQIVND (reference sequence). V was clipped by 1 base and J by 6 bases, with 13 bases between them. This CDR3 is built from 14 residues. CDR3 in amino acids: CASSIVGRGSEQYF. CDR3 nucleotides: TGTGCCAGTAGTATAGTCGGCAGGGGAAGCGAGCAGTACTTC.

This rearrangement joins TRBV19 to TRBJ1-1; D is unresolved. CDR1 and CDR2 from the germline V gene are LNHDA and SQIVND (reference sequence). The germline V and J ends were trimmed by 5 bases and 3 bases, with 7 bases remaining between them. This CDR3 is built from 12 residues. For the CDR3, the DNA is TGTGCCAGTAGTCTCGGCTACACTGAAGCTTTCTTT. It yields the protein CASSLGYTEAFF.

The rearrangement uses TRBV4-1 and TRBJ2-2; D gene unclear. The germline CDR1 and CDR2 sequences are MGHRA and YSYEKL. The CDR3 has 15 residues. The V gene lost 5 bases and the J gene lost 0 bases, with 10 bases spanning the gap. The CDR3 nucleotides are TGCGCCAGCAGCTCGTCCCCGGCGAACACCGGGGAGCTGTTTTTT. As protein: CASSSSPANTGELFF.

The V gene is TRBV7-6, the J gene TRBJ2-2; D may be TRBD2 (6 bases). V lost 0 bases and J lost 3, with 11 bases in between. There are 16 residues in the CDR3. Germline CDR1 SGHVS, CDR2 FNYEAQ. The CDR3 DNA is TGTGCCAGCAGCTTAGCGCCGGGAGTCGACACCGGGGAGCTGTTTTTT. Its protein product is CASSLAPGVDTGELFF.

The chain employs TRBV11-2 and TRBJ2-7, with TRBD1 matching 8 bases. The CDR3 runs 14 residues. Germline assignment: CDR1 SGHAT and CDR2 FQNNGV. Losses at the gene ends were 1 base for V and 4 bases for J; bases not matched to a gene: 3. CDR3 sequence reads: CASSLGGQGYEQYF. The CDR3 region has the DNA TGTGCCAGCAGCTTAGGCGGACAGGGATACGAGCAGTACTTC.

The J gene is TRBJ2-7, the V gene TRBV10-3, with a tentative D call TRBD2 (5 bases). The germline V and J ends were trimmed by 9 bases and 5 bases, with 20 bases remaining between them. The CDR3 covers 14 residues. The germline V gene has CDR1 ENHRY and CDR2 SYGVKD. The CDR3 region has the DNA TGTGCCATACAAGGGCTAGCCGCAACCAACGAGCAGTACTTC. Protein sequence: CAIQGLAATNEQYF.

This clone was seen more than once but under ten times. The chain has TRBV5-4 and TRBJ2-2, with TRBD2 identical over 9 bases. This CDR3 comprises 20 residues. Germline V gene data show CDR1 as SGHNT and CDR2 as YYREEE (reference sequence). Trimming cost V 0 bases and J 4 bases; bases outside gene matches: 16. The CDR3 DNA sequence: TGTGCCAGCAGCTTGGACAGGGTTCCTAGCGGGAAGAAATCCACCGGGGAGCTGTTTTTT. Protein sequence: CASSLDRVPSGKKSTGELFF.

This CDR3 is CASSPTSGVSYEQYF. In nucleotides, the CDR3 is TGTGCCAGCTCACCAACTAGCGGGGTCTCCTACGAGCAGTACTTC. The J gene is TRBJ2-7, the V gene TRBV18; 10 bases are a match to TRBD2. J was trimmed by 0 bases and V by 2 bases; bases with no gene match: 1. The CDR3 sequence is 15 residues long. Germline V lookup: CDR1 KGHSH, CDR2 LQKENI.

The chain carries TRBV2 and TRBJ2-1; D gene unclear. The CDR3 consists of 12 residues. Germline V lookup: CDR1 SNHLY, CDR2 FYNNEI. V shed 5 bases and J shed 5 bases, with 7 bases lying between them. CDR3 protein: CASSKTNNEQFF. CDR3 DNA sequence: TGTGCCAGCAGTAAGACCAACAATGAGCAGTTCTTC.

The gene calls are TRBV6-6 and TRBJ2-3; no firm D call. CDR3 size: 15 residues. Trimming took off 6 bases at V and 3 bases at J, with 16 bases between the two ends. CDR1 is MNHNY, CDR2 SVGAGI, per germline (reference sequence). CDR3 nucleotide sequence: TGTGCCAGCAGGTTGGTTTTGACCCCGACAGATACGCAGTATTTT. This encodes CASRLVLTPTDTQYF.